This TCR beta chain was obtained from a study of cytotoxic CD8 clonotypes in ibrutinib-treated CLL. Study background: Outcomes included 25 or so partial and 2 complete responses; after median approximately six years, 14 stayed remitted and 12 progressed. Regarding the study as a whole: Clonality went up at the time of ibrutinib response, stayed stable in sustained remission, and later dropped back toward its baseline level at progression.

Genomic DNA in an amount of approximately 2 micrograms was extracted from cryopreserved PBMCs and used for the preparation of TCR beta libraries. Profiling relied on immunoSEQ multiplex PCR, and the TCRdb table lists in-frame clones only, not all of them. The data contain 15,000 to 20,000 clones, under 75% of them seen just once; the ten biggest clones take up more than 25%. CDR1 is SGHRS and CDR2 is YFSETQ in the germline V gene. V was clipped by 4 bases and J by 2 bases, with 23 bases between them. This CDR3 contains 18 residues. Comments on this clone: Its specificity is not known.

The TCR sequence derives from a human donor with chronic lymphocytic leukemia. Sample: PBMCs, taken after 12 months of ibrutinib treatment. The V call is TRBV5-1, the J call TRBJ2-3; TRBD1 might be the D (6 bases). CDR3 DNA: TGCGCCAGCAGCACAGGGCTCGGGACCCACGCCCCCACAGATACGCAGTATTTT. It yields the protein CASSTGLGTHAPTDTQYF.